This T cell receptor (beta chain) came from a study of cytomegalovirus exposure and HLA in healthy donors. Vbeta (60) and Jbeta (13) primers were used in the PCR. Assay: immunoSEQ multiplex PCR; the TCRdb copy retains only in-frame clones and omits some. The top ten clones hold approximately 2.9% of a sample with approximately 150,000 clones, roughly 80% of them seen once. The sample consisted of PBMCs. The TCR comes from a woman aged 25 to 39 in good health and CMV-seronegative.

CDR3 coding DNA: TGTGCCAGCAGCGTAGTCGAGGGGGTCGGGGAGCTGTTTTTT. Encoded protein: CASSVVEGVGELFF. J is TRBJ2-2 and V is TRBV9; D may be TRBD1 (6 bases). CDR3 size: 14 residues. The germline CDR1 and CDR2 sequences are SGDLS and YYNGEE. Trimming removed 0 bases at V and 7 bases at J, with 10 bases between.